Listed here are 7 T cell receptor beta chains from one sample, sequenced in a study of beta chain features in type 1 diabetes. Regarding the study as a whole: People with Type 1 diabetes carried modestly yet significantly shorter TCRB CDR3s in all four CD4+ subsets.

Their antigens are not known. Isolated RNA was reverse transcribed in full, so expressed TCRB transcripts were sequenced. Here immunoSEQ multiplex PCR was the method, and the copy in TCRdb shows in-frame clones only, minus some. This sample yields 600,000 to 700,000 clones, of which over 10% are seen a single time; about 0.02% belongs to the top ten. Sequencing was performed on naive CD4+ T cells from blood. These receptors came from a young man with type 1 diabetes.

J is TRBJ1-5 and V is TRBV10-3; maybe TRBD1 (6 bases). Germline-derived CDR1 and CDR2 are ENHRY and SYGVKD. This CDR3 has 17 residues. Trimming stripped 3 bases from V and 0 bases from J, with 15 bases between. CDR3 sequence (DNA): TGTGCCATCAGTGAAGATCGGACAGTTCATAGCAATCAGCCCCAGCATTTT. It is translated as CAISEDRTVHSNQPQHF.

The V gene is TRBV2, the J gene TRBJ2-3, with a weak D call TRBD2 (6 bases). This CDR3 has 11 amino acids. Germline CDR1 reads SNHLY; CDR2 reads FYNNEI. V was trimmed by 3 bases and J by 13 bases, leaving 11 bases between them. The CDR3 DNA is TGTGCCAGCAGTGAGGAGGGGCCTGAGTATTTT. Translating it yields CASSEEGPEYF.

The table lists this clone with a few counts. This sequence joins TRBV19 and TRBJ2-1; the D is unclear. Germline V gene data show CDR1 as LNHDA and CDR2 as SQIVND (reference sequence). The CDR3 sequence is 10 residues long. V lost 8 bases, J lost 8 bases, and 7 bases lay in between. The CDR3 sequence is CASGMDEQFF. In nucleotides, the CDR3 is TGTGCCAGTGGGATGGATGAGCAGTTCTTC.

The V and J genes are TRBV14 and TRBJ1-1, with 8 bases aligning to TRBD1. The germline CDR1 and CDR2 sequences are SGHDN and FVKESK. CDR3 length equals 14 residues. Trimming took 0 bases from V and 5 from J; bases not matched to a gene: 2. Here the CDR3 reads CASSQEYRGTEAFF. The CDR3 DNA follows: TGTGCCAGCAGCCAAGAGTACAGGGGGACTGAAGCTTTCTTT. The entire variable domain, with the rest obtained from reference TRBV14 and TRBJ1-1, is as follows: EAGVTQFPSHSVIEKGQTVTLRCDPISGHDNLYWYRRVMGKEIKFLLHFVKESKQDESGMPNNRFLAERTGGTYSTLKVQPAELEDSGVYFCASSQEYRGTEAFFGQGTRLTVV.

In its sample, this clone was seen a few times. The chain carries TRBV30 and TRBJ2-2; D is unresolved. Germline-derived CDR1 and CDR2 are GTSNPN and SVGIG (reference sequence). V was clipped by 0 bases and J by 6 bases, with 8 bases between them. There are 13 residues in the CDR3. The CDR3 here is CAWSVRVAGELFF. The CDR3 coding sequence is TGTGCCTGGAGTGTACGGGTCGCCGGGGAGCTGTTTTTT.

This clone showed up just a few times. CDR3 sequence: CASSLDMMNTEAFF. CDR3 DNA: TGCGCCAGCAGCTTGGACATGATGAACACTGAAGCTTTCTTT. V gene TRBV5-1 combines with J gene TRBJ1-1; D call uncertain. The V end lost 0 bases, the J end lost 0 bases, and 6 bases lay between the germline ends. From germline, CDR1 is SGHRS and CDR2 YFSETQ. This CDR3 spans 14 amino acids.

The chain joins TRBV29-1 to TRBJ1-5, with D possibly matching TRBD1 (6 bases). Between the trimmed V and J ends, which lost 6 bases and 4 bases, there was a span of 13 bases. This CDR3 has 13 amino acids. CDR1 and CDR2 (germline): SQVTM, ANQGSEA. CDR3 nucleotide sequence: TGCAGCGTGGAACAGGGAGTTAATCAGCCCCAGCATTTT. Its protein product is CSVEQGVNQPQHF.